This entry concerns a single TCR beta chain. This entry comes from a study of blood T cell repertoires in COVID-19. At the level of the study: The study drew acute and convalescent COVID-19 samples from the United States, Italy and Spain. The analysed material was cDNA or gDNA that came from T cells, B-cell-depleted T cells, or PBMCs.

Allocation to cohorts depended on clinical history reported by the participants. Under the authors' procedure: It was from reference gene primer amplification that nucleated cell counts were estimated. Assay used: immunoSEQ multiplex PCR; TCRdb lists only in-frame clones, some missing. The V and J calls and clone size come from that table; D and trimming were worked out from the DNA. The sample has a few hundred thousand clones, roughly 90% seen once. This CDR3 is built from 17 residues. V was cut by 1 base and J by 1 base, with 14 bases left in between. Germline V gene lookup returns CDR1 LGHNA and CDR2 YSLEER.

V is TRBV4-3 and J is TRBJ2-1; possibly TRBD1 for D (5 bases). Material for sequencing was PBMCs or T cells enriched from blood (not recorded which). The clonotype comes from a woman aged 18 to 35 with acute COVID-19. This chain's CDR3 is CASSQVPRGGSYNEQFF. CDR3 in DNA: TGCGCCAGCAGCCAAGTCCCTAGGGGCGGTTCCTACAATGAGCAGTTCTTC.